This T cell receptor (beta chain) was retrieved from a study of T cell responses to AZD1222 COVID-19 vaccine. Study-wide results and caveats: Clonal diversity may have been underestimated in mostly white British donors. Dominant CD4 TCR responses targeted spike regions 160-218 and 743-854.

This table comes from immunoSEQ multiplex PCR, and its TCRdb copy is limited to in-frame clones, with some not included. The table includes roughly 200,000 clones, roughly nine tenths detected once. Comment on this clone: Antigen unknown.

The CDR3 spans 15 residues. The rearrangement links TRBV12-1 to TRBJ2-5; the table assigns TRBD2, which was not confirmed against the DNA. TRBV12-1 is a documented pseudogene. Sequenced material: peripheral blood, taken 28 days after the second dose of the MenACWY control vaccine. The clonotype originates from an adult who received the MenACWY meningococcal vaccine as a control. The CDR3 here is CASSLGGTDQETQYF. The CDR3 coding sequence is TGTGCCAGCAGCTTGGGCGGGACCGACCAAGAGACCCAGTACTTC.